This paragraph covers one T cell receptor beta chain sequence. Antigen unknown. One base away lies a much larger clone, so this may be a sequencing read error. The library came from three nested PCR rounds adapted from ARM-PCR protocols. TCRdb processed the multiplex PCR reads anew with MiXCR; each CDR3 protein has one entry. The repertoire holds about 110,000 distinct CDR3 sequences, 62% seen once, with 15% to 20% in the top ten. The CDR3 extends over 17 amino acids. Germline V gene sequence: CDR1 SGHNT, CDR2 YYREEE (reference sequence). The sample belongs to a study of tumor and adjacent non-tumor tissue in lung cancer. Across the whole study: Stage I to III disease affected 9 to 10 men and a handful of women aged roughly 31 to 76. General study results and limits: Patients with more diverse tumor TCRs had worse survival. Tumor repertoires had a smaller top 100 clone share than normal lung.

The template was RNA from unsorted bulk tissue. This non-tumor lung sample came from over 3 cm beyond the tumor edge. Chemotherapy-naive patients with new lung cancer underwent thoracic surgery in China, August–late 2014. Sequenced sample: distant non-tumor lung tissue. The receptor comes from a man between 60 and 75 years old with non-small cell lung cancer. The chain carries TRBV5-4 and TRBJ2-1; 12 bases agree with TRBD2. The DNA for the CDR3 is TGTTCCAGCAGCTTGGGGCTAGCGGGGGGGGCCTACAATGAGCAGTTCTTC. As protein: CSSSLGLAGGAYNEQFF.